This T cell receptor (beta chain) came from a study of T cells in tuberculosis. TCRdb's copy holds only in-frame clones and misses some; the assay was immunoSEQ multiplex PCR. The data show about 59,000 clones, 80% to 85% seen once. The V gene's germline CDR1 is KGHSH and CDR2 LQKENI. V gave up 6 bases and J gave up 7 bases, with 13 bases separating them. This CDR3 region has 12 residues. Thawed, overnight-rested PBMC were stained with GMM-loaded CD1B tetramer, viability dye and anti-CD3, then sorted. C32 glucose monomycolate from Rhodococcus equi was loaded onto the CD1B tetramers. The chain links TRBV18 to TRBJ2-7, with D possibly TRBD2 on 6 matching bases. The TCR was taken from an adult woman with latent tuberculosis. The sequencing sample was made of CD1b-GMM tetramer-negative cells sorted from PBMCs. The CDR3, as DNA: TGTGCCAGCTCGCCCGATCGGGGGGAGCAGTACTTC. As protein: CASSPDRGEQYF.